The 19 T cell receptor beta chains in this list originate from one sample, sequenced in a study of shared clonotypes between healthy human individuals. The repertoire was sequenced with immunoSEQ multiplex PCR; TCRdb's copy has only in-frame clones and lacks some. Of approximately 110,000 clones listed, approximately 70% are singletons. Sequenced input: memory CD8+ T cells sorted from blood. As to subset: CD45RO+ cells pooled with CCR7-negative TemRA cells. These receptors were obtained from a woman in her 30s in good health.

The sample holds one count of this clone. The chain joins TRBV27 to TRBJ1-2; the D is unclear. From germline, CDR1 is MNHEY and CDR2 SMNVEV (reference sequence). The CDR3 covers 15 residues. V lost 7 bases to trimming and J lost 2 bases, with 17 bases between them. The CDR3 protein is CASTPLSRWNYGYTF. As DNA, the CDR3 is TGTGCCAGCACGCCCCTTTCGAGGTGGAACTATGGCTACACCTTC.

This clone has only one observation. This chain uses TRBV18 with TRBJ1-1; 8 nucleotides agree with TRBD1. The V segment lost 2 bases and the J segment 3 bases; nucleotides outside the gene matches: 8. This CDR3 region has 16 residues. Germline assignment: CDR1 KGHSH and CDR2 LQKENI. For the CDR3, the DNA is TGTGCCAGCTCACCAAGGACAGGGCTAGGGGACACTGAAGCTTTCTTT. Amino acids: CASSPRTGLGDTEAFF. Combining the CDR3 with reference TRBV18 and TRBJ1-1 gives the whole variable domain NAGVMQNPRHLVRRRGQEARLRCSPMKGHSHVYWYRQLPEEGLKFMVYLQKENIIDESGMPKERFSAEFPKEGPSILRIQQVVRGDSAAYFCASSPRTGLGDTEAFFGQGTRLTVV.

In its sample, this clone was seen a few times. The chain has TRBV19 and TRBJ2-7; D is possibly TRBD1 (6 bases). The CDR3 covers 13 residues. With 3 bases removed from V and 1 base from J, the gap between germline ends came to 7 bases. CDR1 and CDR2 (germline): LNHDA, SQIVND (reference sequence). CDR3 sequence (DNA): TGTGCCAGTAGTATCGGGACATCCTACGAGCAGTACTTC. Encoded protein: CASSIGTSYEQYF.

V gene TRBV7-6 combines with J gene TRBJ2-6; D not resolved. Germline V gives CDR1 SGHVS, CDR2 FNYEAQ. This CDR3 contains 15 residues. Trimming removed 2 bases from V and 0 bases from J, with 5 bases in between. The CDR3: CASSLTVSGANVLTF. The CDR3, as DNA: TGTGCCAGCAGCTTAACGGTCTCTGGGGCCAACGTCCTGACTTTC. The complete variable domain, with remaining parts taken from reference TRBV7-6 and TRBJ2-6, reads GAGVSQSPRYKVTKRGQDVALRCDPISGHVSLYWYRQALGQGPEFLTYFNYEAQQDKSGLPNDRFSAERPEGSISTLTIQRTEQRDSAMYRCASSLTVSGANVLTFGAGSRLTVL.

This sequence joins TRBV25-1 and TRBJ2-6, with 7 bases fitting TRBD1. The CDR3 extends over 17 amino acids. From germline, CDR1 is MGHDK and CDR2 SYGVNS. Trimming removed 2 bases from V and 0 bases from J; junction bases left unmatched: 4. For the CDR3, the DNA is TGTGCCAGCAGTGAAAAGGGGGCAGTCTCTGGGGCCAACGTCCTGACTTTC. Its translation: CASSEKGAVSGANVLTF.

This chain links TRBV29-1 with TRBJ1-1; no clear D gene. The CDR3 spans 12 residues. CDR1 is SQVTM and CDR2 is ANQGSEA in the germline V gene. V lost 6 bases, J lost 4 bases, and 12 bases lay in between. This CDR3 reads CSVIKLGTEAFF. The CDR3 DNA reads TGCAGCGTCATCAAACTGGGCACTGAAGCTTTCTTT.

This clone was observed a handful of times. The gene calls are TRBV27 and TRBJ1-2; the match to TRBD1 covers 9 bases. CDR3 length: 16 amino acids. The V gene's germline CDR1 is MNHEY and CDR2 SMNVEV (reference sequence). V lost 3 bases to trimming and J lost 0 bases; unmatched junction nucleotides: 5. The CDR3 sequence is CASSFLTGGTNYGYTF. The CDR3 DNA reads TGTGCCAGCAGTTTTTTGACAGGGGGAACTAACTATGGCTACACCTTC.

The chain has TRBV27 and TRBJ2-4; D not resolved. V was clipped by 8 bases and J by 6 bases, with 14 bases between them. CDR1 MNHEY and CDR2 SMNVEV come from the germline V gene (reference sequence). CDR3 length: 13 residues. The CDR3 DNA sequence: TGTGCCAGCGGGGAATGGTCTGGAAACATTCAGTACTTC. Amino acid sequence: CASGEWSGNIQYF.

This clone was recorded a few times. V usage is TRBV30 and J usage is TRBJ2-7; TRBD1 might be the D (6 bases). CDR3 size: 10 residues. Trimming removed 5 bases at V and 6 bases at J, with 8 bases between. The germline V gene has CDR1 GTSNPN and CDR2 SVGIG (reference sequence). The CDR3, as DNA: TGTGCCTGGGGGACATCCGAGCAGTACTTC. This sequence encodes CAWGTSEQYF.

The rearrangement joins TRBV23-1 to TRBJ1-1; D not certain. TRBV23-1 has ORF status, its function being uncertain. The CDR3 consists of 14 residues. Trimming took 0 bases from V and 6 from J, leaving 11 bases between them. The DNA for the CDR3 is TGCGCCAGCAGTCAATCATGGACGACGGCTGAAGCTTTCTTT. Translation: CASSQSWTTAEAFF.

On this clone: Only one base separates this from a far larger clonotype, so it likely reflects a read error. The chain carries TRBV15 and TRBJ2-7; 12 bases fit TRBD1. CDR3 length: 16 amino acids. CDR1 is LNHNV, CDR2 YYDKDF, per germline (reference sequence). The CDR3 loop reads CVTSSAFGTGGHEQYF. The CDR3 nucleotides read TGTGTCACCAGCAGCGCATTCGGGACAGGGGGCCACGAGCAGTACTTC.

The CDR3 region has the DNA TGCGCCAGCAGCTTGGTGGGGGAGACTGAAGCTTTCTTT. Translating it yields CASSLVGETEAFF. The chain uses TRBV5-1 and TRBJ1-1, with D perhaps matching TRBD1 (5 bases). The V end was cut by 0 bases, the J end by 5 bases, with 8 bases between. CDR1 SGHRS and CDR2 YFSETQ come from the germline V gene. This CDR3 contains 13 residues.

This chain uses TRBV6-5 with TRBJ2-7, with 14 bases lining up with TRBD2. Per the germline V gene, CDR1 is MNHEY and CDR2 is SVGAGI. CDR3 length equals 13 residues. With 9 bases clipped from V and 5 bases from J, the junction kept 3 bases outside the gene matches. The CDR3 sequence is CASGLAGGHEQYF. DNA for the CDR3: TGTGCCAGTGGACTAGCGGGAGGCCACGAGCAGTACTTC.

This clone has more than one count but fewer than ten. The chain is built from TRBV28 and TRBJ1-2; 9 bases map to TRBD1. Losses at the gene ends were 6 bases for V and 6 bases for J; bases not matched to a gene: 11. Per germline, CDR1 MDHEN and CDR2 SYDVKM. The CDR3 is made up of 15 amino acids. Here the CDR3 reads CASRKGRGTGNGYTF. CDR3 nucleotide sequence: TGTGCCAGCAGGAAGGGGAGGGGGACAGGGAATGGCTACACCTTC.

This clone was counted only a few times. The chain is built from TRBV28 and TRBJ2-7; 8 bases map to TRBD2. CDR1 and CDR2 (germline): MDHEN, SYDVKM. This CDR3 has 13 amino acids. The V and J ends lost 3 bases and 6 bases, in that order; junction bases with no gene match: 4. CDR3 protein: CASSFASGSEQYF. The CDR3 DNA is TGTGCCAGCAGTTTTGCCAGCGGGAGCGAGCAGTACTTC.

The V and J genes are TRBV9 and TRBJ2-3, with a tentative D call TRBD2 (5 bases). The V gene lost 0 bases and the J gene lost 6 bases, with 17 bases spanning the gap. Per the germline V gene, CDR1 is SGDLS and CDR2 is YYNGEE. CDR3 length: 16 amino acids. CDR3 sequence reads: CASSVVRAAASDTQYF. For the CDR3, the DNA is TGTGCCAGCAGCGTAGTTCGAGCGGCAGCCTCCGATACGCAGTATTTT.

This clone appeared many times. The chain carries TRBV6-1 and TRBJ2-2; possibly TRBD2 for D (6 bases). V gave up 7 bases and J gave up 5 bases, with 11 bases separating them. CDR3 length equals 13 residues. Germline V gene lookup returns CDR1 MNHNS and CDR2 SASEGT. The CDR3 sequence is CASTPGETGELFF. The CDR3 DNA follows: TGTGCCAGCACCCCGGGGGAGACCGGGGAGCTGTTTTTT.

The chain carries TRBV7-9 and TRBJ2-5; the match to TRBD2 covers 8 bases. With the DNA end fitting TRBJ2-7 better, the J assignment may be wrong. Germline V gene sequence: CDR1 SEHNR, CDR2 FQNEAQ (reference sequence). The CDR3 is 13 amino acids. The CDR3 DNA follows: TGTGCCAGCAGAAGCGGGAGTTCACACGAGCAGTACTTC. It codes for CASRSGSSHEQYF.

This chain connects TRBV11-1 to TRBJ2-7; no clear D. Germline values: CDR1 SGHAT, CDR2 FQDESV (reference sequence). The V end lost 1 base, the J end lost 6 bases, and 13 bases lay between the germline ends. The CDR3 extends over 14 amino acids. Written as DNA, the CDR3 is TGTGCCAGCAGCTTAGTACCGCTGTTCAGCGAGCAGTACTTC. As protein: CASSLVPLFSEQYF.